This T cell receptor (beta chain) originates from a study of identical twins. The table lists this clonotype with a few counts. A single record per CDR3 protein comes from TCRdb applying MiXCR to the 5' RACE reads. Found here are approximately 500,000 distinct CDR3 sequences, 15% of them singletons; the top ten hold about 0.47%. The same sample was also studied in work on yellow fever vaccine responses in identical twins.

Specimen: CD4+ T cells sorted from blood. This TCR derives from a woman younger than 30 in good health.

The DNA for the CDR3 is TGTGCCAGCTCCCGGGACTCCTATGTTGAGCAGTACTTC. Its protein product is CASSRDSYVEQYF. The rearrangement joins TRBV6-6 to TRBJ2-7, with D possibly TRBD2 on 6 matching bases. Germline CDR1 is MNHNY and CDR2 is SVGAGI (reference sequence). The CDR3 is 13 residues long. The V end was cut by 8 bases, the J end by 7 bases, with 18 bases between.